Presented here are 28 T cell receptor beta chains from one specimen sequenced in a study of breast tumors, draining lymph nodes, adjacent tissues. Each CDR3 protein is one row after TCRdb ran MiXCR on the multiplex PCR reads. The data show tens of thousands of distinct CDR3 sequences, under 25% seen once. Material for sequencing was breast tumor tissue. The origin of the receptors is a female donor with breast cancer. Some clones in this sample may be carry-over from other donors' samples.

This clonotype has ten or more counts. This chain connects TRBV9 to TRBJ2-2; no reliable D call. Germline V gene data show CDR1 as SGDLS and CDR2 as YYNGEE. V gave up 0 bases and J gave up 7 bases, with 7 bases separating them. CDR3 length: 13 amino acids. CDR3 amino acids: CASSVAPDGELFF. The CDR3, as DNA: TGTGCCAGCAGCGTAGCCCCGGACGGGGAGCTGTTTTTT. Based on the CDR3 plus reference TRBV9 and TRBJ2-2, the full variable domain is DSGVTQTPKHLITATGQRVTLRCSPRSGDLSVYWYQQSLDQGLQFLIQYYNGEERAKGNILERFSAQQFPDLHSELNLSSLELGDSALYFCASSVAPDGELFFGEGSRLTVL.

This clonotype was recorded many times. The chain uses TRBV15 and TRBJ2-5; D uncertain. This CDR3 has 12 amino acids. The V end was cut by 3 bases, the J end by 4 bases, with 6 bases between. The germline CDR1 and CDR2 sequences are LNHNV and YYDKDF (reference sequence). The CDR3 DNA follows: TGTGCCACCAGCAGGGAAAGAGAGACCCAGTACTTC. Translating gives CATSRERETQYF.

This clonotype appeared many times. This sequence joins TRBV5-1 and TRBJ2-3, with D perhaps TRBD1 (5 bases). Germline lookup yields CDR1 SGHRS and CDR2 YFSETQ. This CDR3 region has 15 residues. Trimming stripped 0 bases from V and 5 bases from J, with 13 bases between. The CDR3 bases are TGCGCCAGCAGCTTGGAAACAGGAAGGAAAGATACGCAGTATTTT. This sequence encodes CASSLETGRKDTQYF.

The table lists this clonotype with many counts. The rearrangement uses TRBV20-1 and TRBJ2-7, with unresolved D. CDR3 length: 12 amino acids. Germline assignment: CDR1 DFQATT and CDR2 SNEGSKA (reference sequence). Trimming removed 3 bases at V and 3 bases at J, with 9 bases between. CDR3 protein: CSASGMYYEQYF. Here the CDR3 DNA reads TGCAGTGCTAGTGGGATGTACTACGAGCAGTACTTC.

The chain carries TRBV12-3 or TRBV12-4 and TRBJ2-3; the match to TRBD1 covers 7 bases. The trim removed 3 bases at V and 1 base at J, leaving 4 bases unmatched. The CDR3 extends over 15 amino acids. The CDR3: CASSFRDRGTDTQYF. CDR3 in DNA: TGTGCCAGCAGTTTCCGGGACAGAGGCACAGATACGCAGTATTTT.

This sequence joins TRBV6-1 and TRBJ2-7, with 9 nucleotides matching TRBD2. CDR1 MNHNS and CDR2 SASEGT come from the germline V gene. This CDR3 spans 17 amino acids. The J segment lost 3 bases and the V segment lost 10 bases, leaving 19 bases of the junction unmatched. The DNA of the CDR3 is TGTGCCACCTCTCCGACTGGCGGGAGGGCCGGGTTCTACGAGCAGTACTTC. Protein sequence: CATSPTGGRAGFYEQYF.

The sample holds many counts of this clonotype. The CDR3 sequence: CASSQSSSYNSPLHF. The CDR3 nucleotides are TGCGCCAGCAGCCAGTCTTCCTCCTATAATTCACCCCTCCACTTT. The chain couples TRBV4-1 to TRBJ1-6, with D hard to call. This CDR3 has 15 amino acids. CDR1 is MGHRA and CDR2 is YSYEKL in the germline V gene. With 3 bases removed from V and 0 bases from J, the gap between germline ends came to 6 bases.

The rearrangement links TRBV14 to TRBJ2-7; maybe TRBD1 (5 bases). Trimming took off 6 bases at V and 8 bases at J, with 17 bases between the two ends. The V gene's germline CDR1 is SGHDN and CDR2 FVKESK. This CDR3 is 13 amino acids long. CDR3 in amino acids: CASRSKGVAKQYF. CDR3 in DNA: TGTGCCAGCAGATCTAAAGGGGTGGCCAAGCAGTACTTC.

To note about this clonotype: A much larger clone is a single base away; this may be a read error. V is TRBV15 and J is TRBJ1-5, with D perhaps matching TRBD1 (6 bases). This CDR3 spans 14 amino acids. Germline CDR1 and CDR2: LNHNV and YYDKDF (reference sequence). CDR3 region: CATSKGGPNRPQHF. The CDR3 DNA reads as TGTGCCACCAGCAAGGGGGGCCCCAATCGGCCCCAGCATTTT.

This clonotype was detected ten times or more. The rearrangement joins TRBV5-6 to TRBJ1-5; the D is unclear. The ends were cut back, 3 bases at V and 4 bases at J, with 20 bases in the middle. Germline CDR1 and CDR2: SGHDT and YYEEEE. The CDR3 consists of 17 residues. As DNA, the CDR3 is TGTGCCAGCAGCTCTCGCAAGGGTAGGATAGAAAATCAGCCCCAGCATTTT. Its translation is CASSSRKGRIENQPQHF.

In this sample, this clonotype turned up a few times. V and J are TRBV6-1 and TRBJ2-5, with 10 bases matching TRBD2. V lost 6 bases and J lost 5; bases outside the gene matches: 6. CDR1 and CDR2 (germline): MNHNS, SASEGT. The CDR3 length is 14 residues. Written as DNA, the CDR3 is TGTGCCAGCAGGTCTAGCGGGGGTCCCGAGACCCAGTACTTC. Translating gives CASRSSGGPETQYF.

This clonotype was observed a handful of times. CDR3 in amino acids: CASSFGTGNQPQHF. CDR3 DNA sequence: TGTGCCAGCAGTTTTGGAACGGGAAATCAGCCCCAGCATTTT. The chain couples TRBV28 to TRBJ1-5; D not certain. Deletions cut 3 bases from V and 4 bases from J, with 10 bases between. The CDR3 extends over 14 amino acids. Germline CDR1 MDHEN, CDR2 SYDVKM.

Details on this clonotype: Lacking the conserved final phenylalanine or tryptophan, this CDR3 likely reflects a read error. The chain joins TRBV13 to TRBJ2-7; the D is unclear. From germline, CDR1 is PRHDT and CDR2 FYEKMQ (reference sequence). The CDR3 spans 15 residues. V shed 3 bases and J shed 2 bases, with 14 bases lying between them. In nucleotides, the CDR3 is TGTGCCAGCAGCTTGGCAGGACGGCGGACCTACGAGCAGTACCTC. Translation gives CASSLAGRRTYEQYL.

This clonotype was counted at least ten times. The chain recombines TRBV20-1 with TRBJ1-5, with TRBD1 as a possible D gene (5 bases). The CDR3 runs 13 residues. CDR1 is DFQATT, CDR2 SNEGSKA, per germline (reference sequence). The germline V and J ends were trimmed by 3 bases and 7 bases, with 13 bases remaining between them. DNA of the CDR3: TGCAGTGCTAGCGCGGGGCTTGAGCAGCCCCAGCATTTT. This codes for CSASAGLEQPQHF.

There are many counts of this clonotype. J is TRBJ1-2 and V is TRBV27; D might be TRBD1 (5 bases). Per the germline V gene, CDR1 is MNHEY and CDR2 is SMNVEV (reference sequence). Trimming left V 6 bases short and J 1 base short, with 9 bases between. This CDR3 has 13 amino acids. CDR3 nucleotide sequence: TGTGCCAGCAGACCCGACAGTAACTATGGCTACACCTTC. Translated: CASRPDSNYGYTF.

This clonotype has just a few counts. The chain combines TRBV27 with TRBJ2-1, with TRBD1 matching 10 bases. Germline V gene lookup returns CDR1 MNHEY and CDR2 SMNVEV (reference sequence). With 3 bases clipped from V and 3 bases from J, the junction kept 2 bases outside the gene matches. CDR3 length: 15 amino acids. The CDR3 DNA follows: TGTGCCAGCAGTTTCCGGACAGGGGGCTACAATGAGCAGTTCTTC. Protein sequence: CASSFRTGGYNEQFF.

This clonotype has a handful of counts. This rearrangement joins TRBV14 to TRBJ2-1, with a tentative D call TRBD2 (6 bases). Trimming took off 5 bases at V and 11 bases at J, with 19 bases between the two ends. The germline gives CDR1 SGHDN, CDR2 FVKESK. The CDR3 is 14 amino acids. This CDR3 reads CASSRVVVGGKQFF. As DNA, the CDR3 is TGTGCCAGCAGCAGGGTCGTCGTGGGCGGGAAGCAGTTCTTC.

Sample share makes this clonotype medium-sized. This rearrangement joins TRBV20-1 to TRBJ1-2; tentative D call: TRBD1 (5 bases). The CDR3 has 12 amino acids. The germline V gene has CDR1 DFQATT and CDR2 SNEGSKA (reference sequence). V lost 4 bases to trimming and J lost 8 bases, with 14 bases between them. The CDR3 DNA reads TGCAGTGCTATACATGGGGCAGTAGGCTACACCTTC. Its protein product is CSAIHGAVGYTF.

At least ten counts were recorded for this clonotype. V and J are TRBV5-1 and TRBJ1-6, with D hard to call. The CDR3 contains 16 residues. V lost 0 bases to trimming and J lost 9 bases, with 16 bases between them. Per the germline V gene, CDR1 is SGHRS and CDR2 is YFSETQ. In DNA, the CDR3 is TGCGCCAGCAGCTTGGGGGCGGTAGACGTAAGTTCACCCCTCCACTTT. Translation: CASSLGAVDVSSPLHF.

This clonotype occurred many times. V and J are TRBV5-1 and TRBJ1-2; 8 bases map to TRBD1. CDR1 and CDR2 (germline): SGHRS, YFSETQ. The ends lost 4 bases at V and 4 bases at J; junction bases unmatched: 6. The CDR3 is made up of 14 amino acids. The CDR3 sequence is CASSKGQEGYGYTF. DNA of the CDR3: TGCGCCAGCAGCAAGGGACAGGAAGGCTATGGCTACACCTTC.

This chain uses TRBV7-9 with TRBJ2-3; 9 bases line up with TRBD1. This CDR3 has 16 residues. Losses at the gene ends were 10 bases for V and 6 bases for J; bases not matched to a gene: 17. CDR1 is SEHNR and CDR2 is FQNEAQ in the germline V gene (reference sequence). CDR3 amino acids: CANPPLGTGRVDTQYF. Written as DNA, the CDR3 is TGTGCCAACCCCCCCCTCGGGACAGGGCGTGTGGATACGCAGTATTTT.

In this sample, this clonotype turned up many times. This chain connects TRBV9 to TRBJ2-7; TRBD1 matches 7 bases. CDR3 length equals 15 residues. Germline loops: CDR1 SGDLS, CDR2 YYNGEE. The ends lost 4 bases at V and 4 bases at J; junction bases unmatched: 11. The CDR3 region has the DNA TGTGCCAGCAGCCCCCTGGGACAGTCCCAGTACGAGCAGTACTTC. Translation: CASSPLGQSQYEQYF. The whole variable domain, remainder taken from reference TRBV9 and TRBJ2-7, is DSGVTQTPKHLITATGQRVTLRCSPRSGDLSVYWYQQSLDQGLQFLIQYYNGEERAKGNILERFSAQQFPDLHSELNLSSLELGDSALYFCASSPLGQSQYEQYFGPGTRLTVT.

The CDR3 reads CATSRDISGSSYNEQFF. The CDR3 DNA reads TGTGCCACCAGCAGAGATATAAGCGGGAGTTCCTACAATGAGCAGTTCTTC. This chain uses TRBV15 with TRBJ2-1; 8 bases match TRBD2. The CDR3 contains 17 residues. CDR1 and CDR2 from the germline V gene are LNHNV and YYDKDF (reference sequence). V was pared by 0 bases and J by 1 base, with 5 bases of the junction left unmatched.

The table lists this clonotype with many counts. CDR3 sequence reads: CASSLAGARGDTQYF. The CDR3 DNA reads TGCGCCAGCAGCTTAGCGGGGGCCCGCGGAGATACGCAGTATTTT. The V and J genes are TRBV5-1 and TRBJ2-3, with 8 bases identical to TRBD2. Germline-derived CDR1 and CDR2 are SGHRS and YFSETQ. CDR3 length: 15 residues. V shed 2 bases, J shed 5 bases, and the junction held 7 bases outside the gene matches.

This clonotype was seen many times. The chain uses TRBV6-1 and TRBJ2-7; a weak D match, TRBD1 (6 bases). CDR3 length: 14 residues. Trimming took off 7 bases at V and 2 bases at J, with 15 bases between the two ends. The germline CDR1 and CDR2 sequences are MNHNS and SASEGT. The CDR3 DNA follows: TGTGCCAGCACCGAAACACAGGGCACCTACGAGCAGTACTTC. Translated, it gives CASTETQGTYEQYF.

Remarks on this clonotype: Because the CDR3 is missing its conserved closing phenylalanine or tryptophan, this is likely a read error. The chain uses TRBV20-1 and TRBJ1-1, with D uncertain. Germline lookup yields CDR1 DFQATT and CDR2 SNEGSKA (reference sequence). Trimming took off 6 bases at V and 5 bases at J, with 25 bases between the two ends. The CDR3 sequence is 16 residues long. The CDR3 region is CSATGPQVLEGTEAFL. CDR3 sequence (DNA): TGCAGTGCCACCGGGCCGCAAGTCTTGGAAGGGACTGAAGCTTTCCTT.

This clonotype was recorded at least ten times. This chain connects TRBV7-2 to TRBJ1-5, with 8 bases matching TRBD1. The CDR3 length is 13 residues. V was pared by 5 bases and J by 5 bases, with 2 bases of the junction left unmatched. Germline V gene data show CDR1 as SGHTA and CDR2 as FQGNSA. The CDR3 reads CASSLDRDQPQHF. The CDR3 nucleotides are TGTGCCAGCAGCCTGGACAGGGATCAGCCCCAGCATTTT. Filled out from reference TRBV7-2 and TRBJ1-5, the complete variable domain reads GAGVSQSPSNKVTEKGKDVELRCDPISGHTALYWYRQSLGQGLEFLIYFQGNSAPDKSGLPSDRFSAERTGGSVSTLTIQRTQQEDSAVYLCASSLDRDQPQHFGDGTRLSIL.

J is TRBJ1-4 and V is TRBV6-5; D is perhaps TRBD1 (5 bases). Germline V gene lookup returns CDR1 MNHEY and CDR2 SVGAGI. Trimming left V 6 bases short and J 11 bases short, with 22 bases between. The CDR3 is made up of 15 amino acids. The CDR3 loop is CASSPRGCPNWKLFF. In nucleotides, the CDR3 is TGTGCCAGCAGCCCCCGGGGCTGTCCTAATTGGAAACTGTTTTTT.